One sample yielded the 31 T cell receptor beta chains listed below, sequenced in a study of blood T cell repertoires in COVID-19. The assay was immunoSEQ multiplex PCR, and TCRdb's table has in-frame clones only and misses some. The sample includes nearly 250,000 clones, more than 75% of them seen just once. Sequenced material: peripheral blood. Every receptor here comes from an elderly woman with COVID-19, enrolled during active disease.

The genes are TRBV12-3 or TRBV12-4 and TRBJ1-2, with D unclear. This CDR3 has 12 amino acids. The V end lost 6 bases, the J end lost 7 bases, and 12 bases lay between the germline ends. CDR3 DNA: TGTGCCAGCAGCGCCGGTCGTCCTGGCTACACCTTC. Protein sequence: CASSAGRPGYTF.

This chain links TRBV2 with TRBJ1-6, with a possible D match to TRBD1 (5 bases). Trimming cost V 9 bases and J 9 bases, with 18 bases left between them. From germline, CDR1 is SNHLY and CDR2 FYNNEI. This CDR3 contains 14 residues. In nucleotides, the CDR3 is TGTGCCAGTAATTGGGGGGACCAGGGTTCACCCCTCCACTTT. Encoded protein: CASNWGDQGSPLHF.

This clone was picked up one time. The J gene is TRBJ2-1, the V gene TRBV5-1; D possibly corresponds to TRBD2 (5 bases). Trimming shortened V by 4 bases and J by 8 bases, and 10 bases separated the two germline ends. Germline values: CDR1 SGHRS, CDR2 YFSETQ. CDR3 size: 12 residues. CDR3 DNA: TGCGCCAGCAGCCGAGAGGGCGATGAGCAGTTCTTC. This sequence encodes CASSREGDEQFF. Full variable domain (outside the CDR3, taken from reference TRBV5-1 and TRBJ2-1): KAGVTQTPRYLIKTRGQQVTLSCSPISGHRSVSWYQQTPGQGLQFLFEYFSETQRNKGNFPGRFSGRQFSNSRSEMNVSTLELGDSALYLCASSREGDEQFFGPGTRLTVL.

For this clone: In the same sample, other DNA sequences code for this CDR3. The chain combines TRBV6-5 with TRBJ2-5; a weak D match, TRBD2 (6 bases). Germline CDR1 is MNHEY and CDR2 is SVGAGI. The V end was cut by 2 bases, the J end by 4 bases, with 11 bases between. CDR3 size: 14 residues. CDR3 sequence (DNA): TGTGCCAGCAGTTACGGGGGAGCGGGAGAGACCCAGTACTTC. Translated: CASSYGGAGETQYF.

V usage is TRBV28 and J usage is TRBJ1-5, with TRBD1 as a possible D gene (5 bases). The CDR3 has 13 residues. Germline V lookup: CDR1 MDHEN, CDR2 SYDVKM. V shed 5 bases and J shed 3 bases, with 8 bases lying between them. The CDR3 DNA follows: TGTGCCAGCAGTACAGGTAACAATCAGCCCCAGCATTTT. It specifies CASSTGNNQPQHF.

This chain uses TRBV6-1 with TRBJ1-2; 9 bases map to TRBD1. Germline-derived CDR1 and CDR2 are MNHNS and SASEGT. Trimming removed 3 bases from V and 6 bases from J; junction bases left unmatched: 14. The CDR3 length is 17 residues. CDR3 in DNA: TGTGCCAGCAGTGAGTTCGAGGACAGGGGAAGGTACGATGGCTACACCTTC. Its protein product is CASSEFEDRGRYDGYTF.

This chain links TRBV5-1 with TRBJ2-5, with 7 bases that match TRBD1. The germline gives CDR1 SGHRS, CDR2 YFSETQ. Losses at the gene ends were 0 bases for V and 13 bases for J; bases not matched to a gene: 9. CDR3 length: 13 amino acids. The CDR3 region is CASSLDRQGQLYF. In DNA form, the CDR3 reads TGCGCCAGCAGCTTGGATCGACAGGGTCAACTGTACTTC.

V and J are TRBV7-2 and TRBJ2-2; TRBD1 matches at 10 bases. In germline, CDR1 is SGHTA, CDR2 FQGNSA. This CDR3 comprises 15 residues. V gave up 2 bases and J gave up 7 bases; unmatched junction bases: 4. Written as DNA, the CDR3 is TGTGCCAGCAGCTTAAGGGGACAGGGGAGCGGGGAGCTGTTTTTT. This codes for CASSLRGQGSGELFF.

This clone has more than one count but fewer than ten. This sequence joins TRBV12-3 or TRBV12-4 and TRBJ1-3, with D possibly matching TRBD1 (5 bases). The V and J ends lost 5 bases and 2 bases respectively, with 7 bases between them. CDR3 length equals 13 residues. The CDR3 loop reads CASSRGTGNTIYF. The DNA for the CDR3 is TGTGCCAGCAGTAGGGGAACTGGAAACACCATATATTTT.

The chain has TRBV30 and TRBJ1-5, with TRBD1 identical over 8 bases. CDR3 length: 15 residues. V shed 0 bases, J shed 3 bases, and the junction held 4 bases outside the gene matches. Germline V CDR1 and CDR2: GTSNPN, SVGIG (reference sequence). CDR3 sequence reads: CAWSVQGGNNQPQHF. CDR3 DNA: TGTGCCTGGAGTGTACAGGGGGGAAACAATCAGCCCCAGCATTTT.

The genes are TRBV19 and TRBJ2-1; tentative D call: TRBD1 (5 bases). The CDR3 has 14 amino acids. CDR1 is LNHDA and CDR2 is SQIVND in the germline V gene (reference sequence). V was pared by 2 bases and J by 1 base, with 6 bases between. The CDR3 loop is CASSIQGSYNEQFF. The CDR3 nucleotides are TGTGCCAGTAGTATACAGGGTTCCTACAATGAGCAGTTCTTC.

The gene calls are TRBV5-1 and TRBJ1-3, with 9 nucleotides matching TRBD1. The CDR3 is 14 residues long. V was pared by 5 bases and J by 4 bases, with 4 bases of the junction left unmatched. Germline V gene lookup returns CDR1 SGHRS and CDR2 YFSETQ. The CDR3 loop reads CASSQGTGGNTIYF. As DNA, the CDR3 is TGCGCCAGCAGTCAAGGGACAGGGGGAAACACCATATATTTT.

The CDR3 region is CASTRGASAYGYTF. Written as DNA, the CDR3 is TGTGCCAGCACCAGGGGGGCAAGCGCTTATGGCTACACCTTC. The chain employs TRBV7-8 and TRBJ1-2; 7 nucleotides agree with TRBD1. J gave up 5 bases and V 7 bases, and 10 bases lay outside the gene matches. CDR3 size: 14 residues. Looked up from germline, CDR1 is SGHVS and CDR2 is FQNEAQ.

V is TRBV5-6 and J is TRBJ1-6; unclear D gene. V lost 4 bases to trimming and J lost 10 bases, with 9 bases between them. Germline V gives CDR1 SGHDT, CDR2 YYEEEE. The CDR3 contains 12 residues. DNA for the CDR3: TGTGCCAGCAGCCGGACGGGATCACCCCTCCACTTT. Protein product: CASSRTGSPLHF.

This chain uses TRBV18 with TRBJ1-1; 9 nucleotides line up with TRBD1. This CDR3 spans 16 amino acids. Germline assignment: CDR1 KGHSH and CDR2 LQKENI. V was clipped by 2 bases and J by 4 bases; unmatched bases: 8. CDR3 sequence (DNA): TGTGCCAGCTCACCAGGGACAGGGCTTGTTAGCACTGAAGCTTTCTTT. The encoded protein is CASSPGTGLVSTEAFF. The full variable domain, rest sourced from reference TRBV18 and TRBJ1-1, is NAGVMQNPRHLVRRRGQEARLRCSPMKGHSHVYWYRQLPEEGLKFMVYLQKENIIDESGMPKERFSAEFPKEGPSILRIQQVVRGDSAAYFCASSPGTGLVSTEAFFGQGTRLTVV.

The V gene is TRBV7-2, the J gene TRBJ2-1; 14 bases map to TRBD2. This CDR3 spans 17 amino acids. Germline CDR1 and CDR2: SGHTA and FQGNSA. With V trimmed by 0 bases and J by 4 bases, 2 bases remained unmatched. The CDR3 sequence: CASSLAGTSGGYNEQFF. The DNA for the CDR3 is TGTGCCAGCAGCTTAGCCGGGACTAGCGGGGGTTACAATGAGCAGTTCTTC. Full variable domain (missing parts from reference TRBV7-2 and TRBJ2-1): GAGVSQSPSNKVTEKGKDVELRCDPISGHTALYWYRQSLGQGLEFLIYFQGNSAPDKSGLPSDRFSAERTGGSVSTLTIQRTQQEDSAVYLCASSLAGTSGGYNEQFFGPGTRLTVL.

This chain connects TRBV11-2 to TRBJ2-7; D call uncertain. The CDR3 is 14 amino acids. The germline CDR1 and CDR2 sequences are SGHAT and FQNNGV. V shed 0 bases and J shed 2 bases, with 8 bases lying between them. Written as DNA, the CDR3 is TGTGCCAGCAGCTTAGATTCCTCTGCCTACGAGCAGTACGTC. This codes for CASSLDSSAYEQYV.

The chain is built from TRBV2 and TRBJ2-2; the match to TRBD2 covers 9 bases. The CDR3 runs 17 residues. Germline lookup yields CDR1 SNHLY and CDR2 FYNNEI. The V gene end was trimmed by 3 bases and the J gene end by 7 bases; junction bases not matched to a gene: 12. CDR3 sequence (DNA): TGTGCCAGCAGTGATTATCTGGCGGGGGGGCCTATCGGGGAGCTGTTTTTT. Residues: CASSDYLAGGPIGELFF. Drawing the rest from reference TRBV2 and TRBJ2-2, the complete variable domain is EPEVTQTPSHQVTQMGQEVILRCVPISNHLYFYWYRQILGQKVEFLVSFYNNEISEKSEIFDDQFSVERPDGSNFTLKIRSTKLEDSAMYFCASSDYLAGGPIGELFFGEGSRLTVL.

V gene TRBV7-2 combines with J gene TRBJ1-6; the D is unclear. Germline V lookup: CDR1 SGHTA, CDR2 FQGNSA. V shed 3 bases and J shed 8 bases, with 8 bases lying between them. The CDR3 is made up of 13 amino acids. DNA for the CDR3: TGTGCCAGCAGCTTGGTCGGGGATTCACCCCTCCACTTT. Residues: CASSLVGDSPLHF.

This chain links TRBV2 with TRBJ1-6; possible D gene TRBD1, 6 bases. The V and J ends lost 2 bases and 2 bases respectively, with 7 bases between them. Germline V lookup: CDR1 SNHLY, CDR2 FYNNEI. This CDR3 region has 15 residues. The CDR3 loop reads CASSESGAYNSPLHF. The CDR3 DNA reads TGTGCCAGCAGTGAATCAGGGGCCTATAATTCACCCCTCCACTTT.

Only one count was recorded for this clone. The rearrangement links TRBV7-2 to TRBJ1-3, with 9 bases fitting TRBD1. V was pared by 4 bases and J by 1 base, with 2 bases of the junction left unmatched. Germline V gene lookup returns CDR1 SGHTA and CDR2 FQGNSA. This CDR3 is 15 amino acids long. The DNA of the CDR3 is TGTGCCAGCAGCTCACAGGGGGCGTCTGGAAACACCATATATTTT. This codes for CASSSQGASGNTIYF.

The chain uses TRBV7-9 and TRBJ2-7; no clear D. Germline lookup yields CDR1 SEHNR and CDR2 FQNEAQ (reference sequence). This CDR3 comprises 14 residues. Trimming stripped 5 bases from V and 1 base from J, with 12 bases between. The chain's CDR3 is CASSAEKKSYEQYF. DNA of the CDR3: TGTGCCAGCAGCGCGGAGAAGAAGTCCTACGAGCAGTACTTC.

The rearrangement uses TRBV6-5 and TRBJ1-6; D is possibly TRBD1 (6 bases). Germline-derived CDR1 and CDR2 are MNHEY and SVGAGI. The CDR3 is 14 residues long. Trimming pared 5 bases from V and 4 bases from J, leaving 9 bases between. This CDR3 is CASSPQGYNSPLHF. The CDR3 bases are TGTGCCAGCAGTCCGCAGGGGTATAATTCACCCCTCCACTTT.

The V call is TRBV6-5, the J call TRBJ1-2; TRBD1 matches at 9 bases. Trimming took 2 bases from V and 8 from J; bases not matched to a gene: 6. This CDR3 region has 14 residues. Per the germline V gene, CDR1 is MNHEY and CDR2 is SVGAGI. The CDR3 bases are TGTGCCAGCAGTTACCGGGGACAGGGTTTAGGCTACACCTTC. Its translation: CASSYRGQGLGYTF.

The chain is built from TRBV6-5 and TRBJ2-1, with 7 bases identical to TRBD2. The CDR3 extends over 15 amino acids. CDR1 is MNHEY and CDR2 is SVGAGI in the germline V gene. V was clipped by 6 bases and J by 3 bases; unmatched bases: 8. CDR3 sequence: CASSPGGTFYNEQFF. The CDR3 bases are TGTGCCAGCAGCCCGGGGGGAACTTTCTACAATGAGCAGTTCTTC.

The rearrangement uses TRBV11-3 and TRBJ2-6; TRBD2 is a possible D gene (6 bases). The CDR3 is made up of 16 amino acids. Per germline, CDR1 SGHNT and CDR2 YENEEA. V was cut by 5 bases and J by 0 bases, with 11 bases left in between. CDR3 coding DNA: TGTGCCAGCAGCCTTGGGGGAGGCTCTGGGGCCAACGTCCTGACTTTC. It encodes CASSLGGGSGANVLTF.

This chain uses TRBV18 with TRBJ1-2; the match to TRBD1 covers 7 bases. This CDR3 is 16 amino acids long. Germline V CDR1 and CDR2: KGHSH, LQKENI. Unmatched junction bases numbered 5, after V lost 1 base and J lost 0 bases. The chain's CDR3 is CASSPRTGPTNYGYTF. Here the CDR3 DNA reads TGTGCCAGCTCACCACGGACAGGCCCTACTAACTATGGCTACACCTTC.

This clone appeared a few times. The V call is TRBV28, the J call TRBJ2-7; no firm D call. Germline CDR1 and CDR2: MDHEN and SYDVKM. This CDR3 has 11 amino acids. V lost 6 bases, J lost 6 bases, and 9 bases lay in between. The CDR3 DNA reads TGTGCCAGCAGACGAGGTTTCGAGCAGTACTTC. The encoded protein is CASRRGFEQYF. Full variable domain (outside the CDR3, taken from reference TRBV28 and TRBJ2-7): DVKVTQSSRYLVKRTGEKVFLECVQDMDHENMFWYRQDPGLGLRLIYFSYDVKMKEKGDIPEGYSVSREKKERFSLILESASTNQTSMYLCASRRGFEQYFGPGTRLTVT.

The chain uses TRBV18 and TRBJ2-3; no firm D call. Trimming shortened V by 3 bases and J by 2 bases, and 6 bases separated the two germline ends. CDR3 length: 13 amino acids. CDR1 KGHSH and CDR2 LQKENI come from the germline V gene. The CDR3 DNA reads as TGTGCCAGCTCACCTTTAGACACAGATACGCAGTATTTT. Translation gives CASSPLDTDTQYF.

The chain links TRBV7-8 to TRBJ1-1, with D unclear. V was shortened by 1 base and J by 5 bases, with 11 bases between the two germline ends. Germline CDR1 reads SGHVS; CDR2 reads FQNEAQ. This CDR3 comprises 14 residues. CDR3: CASSLGGSGTEAFF. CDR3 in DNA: TGTGCCAGCAGCTTAGGAGGGAGTGGAACTGAAGCTTTCTTT.

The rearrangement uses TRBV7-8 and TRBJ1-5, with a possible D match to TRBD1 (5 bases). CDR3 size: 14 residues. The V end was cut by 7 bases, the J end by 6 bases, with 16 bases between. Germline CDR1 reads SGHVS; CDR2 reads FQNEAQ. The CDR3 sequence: CASTYGGGSQPQHF. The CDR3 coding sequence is TGTGCCAGCACCTACGGGGGGGGGTCTCAGCCCCAGCATTTT.